The T cell receptor beta chain described here comes from a study of early T cells in non-severe SARS-CoV-2 infection. At the level of the study: Sequencing was performed on bulk RNA from unsorted whole blood, leaving chains unpaired.

TCRdb reanalysed the 5' RACE reads using MiXCR and keeps one entry per CDR3 protein. The sample lists around 60,000 distinct CDR3 sequences, about 9.1% occurring once. V was shortened by 0 bases and J by 1 base, with 7 bases between the two germline ends. The V gene's germline CDR1 is LGHNA and CDR2 YNFKEQ. The CDR3 loop spans 15 amino acids. The clonotype was recovered from an adult who was a healthcare worker with PCR-confirmed SARS-CoV-2 infection or an uninfected control (not recorded which). The sequenced sample consisted of whole blood. V gene TRBV4-2 combines with J gene TRBJ1-5; D not resolved. CDR3 bases: TGTGCCAGCAGCCAAGATTTAACGAGCAATCAGCCCCAGCATTTT. As protein: CASSQDLTSNQPQHF.